This passage covers 3 T cell receptor beta chains from one sample sequenced in a study of radiotherapy plus CTLA-4 blockade in lung cancer. TCRdb's copy holds only in-frame clones and misses some; the assay was immunoSEQ multiplex PCR. The sample yields 34,000 or so clones, over 70% seen once. The starting material was peripheral blood, obtained from a patient treated with radiotherapy plus ipilimumab. The origin of the receptors is a human donor with non-small cell lung cancer that progressed on radiotherapy plus ipilimumab.

V and J are TRBV18 and TRBJ1-2; D may be TRBD1 (6 bases). Between the trimmed V and J ends, which lost 4 bases and 7 bases, there was a span of 10 bases. CDR1 and CDR2 from the germline V gene are KGHSH and LQKENI. The CDR3 covers 12 residues. CDR3: CASSHTGSGYTF. The DNA for the CDR3 is TGTGCCAGCTCACATACAGGGAGTGGCTACACCTTC.

This clone was found a few times. This chain links TRBV7-9 with TRBJ2-3; unclear D gene. The CDR3 consists of 15 residues. Germline V lookup: CDR1 SEHNR, CDR2 FQNEAQ (reference sequence). The V end lost 5 bases, the J end lost 3 bases, and 15 bases lay between the germline ends. CDR3 in DNA: TGTGCCAGCAGCGGCGGTGTTTTTTCGACAGATACGCAGTATTTT. Protein sequence: CASSGGVFSTDTQYF.

This clone showed up just once. V is TRBV2 and J is TRBJ2-7; 7 bases are shared with TRBD1. The CDR3 loop spans 14 amino acids. Unmatched junction bases numbered 9, after V lost 8 bases and J lost 2 bases. Germline CDR1 SNHLY, CDR2 FYNNEI. The CDR3 is CASHRTGVPYEQYF. In DNA, the CDR3 is TGTGCCAGCCATCGGACAGGTGTACCCTACGAGCAGTACTTC. Supplemented by reference TRBV2 and TRBJ2-7, the full variable domain reads EPEVTQTPSHQVTQMGQEVILRCVPISNHLYFYWYRQILGQKVEFLVSFYNNEISEKSEIFDDQFSVERPDGSNFTLKIRSTKLEDSAMYFCASHRTGVPYEQYFGPGTRLTVT.